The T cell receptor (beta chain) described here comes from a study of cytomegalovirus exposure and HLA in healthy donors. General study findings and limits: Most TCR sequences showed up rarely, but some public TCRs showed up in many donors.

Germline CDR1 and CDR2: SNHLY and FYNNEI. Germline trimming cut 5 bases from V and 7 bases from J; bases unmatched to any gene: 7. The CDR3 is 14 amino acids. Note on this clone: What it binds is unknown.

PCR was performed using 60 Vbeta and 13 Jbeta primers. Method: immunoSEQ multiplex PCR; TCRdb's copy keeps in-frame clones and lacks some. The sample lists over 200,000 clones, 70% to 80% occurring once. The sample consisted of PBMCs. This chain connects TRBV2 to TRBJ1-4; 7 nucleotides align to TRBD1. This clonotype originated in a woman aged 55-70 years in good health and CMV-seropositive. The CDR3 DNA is TGTGCCAGCAGTCTTACTCAGGGGGGTGAAAAACTGTTTTTT. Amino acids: CASSLTQGGEKLFF.